This T cell receptor beta chain was profiled in a study of blood T cell repertoires in COVID-19 (TCRdb year 2020). For context, the study as a whole: The collaborator samples originated in the United States, Italy and Spain and spanned the acute and convalescent phases of COVID-19. The material from the prospective study consisted of cDNA or gDNA derived from T cells, B-cell-depleted T cells, or PBMCs. The dataset comprised deeply sampled blood TCRbeta repertoires from subjects exposed to, actively infected with, or recovered from COVID-19. The repertoires were released in a freely available public database intended as a resource for research on the immune response to SARS-CoV-2. The samples were drawn from two sources: the first 160 participants of the ongoing ImmuneRACE study, and fewer than 1,500 subjects contributed by 6 global collaborators. The sample metadata nearly always contained a de-identified subject ID, COVID-19 status, age in years and sex. Where available, HLA class I and class II types were obtained from metadata supplied by the sample provider rather than from assay-based typing.

Study-wide findings and limitations: How much clinical and demographic metadata was included differed by source and by participant, and the metadata was provided uncurated.

Between the V and J ends, shortened by 3 bases and 6 bases respectively, the junction contains 11 bases. CDR1 and CDR2 were assigned from the germline V gene as SGHAT and FQNNGV. The CDR3 holds 14 amino acids from the cysteine to the phenylalanine. The retained sequence is limited to the CDR3, 42 bases, with the frame set at the first base. As for this clone: The specificity of this receptor is unknown. The sample holds no much larger clone one base away, and base qualities are not on file.

TCRbeta CDR3 regions were amplified from genomic DNA by means of the immunoSEQ Assay, a bias-controlled multiplex PCR. The authors' analysis ran thus. The number of nucleated cells in each sample was estimated by amplification of reference gene primers within the assay. To quantify the absolute abundance of each unique TCRbeta CDR3 rearrangement, sequence reads were collapsed and filtered. Productive Simpson clonality was computed per sample as the square root of Simpson's diversity index over productive rearrangements. TCRdb holds this immuneACCESS table with in-frame rearrangements only. Some clones are missing; in checked studies, unresolved V genes explain under half, and the rest has no known cause. Clonal size and the V and J genes are those of that table, whereas D and trimming came from the DNA. The sample table shows more than 90,000 clones, and 87% are seen once. Less than 9.5% of the sample lies in the top ten.

The collaborating institutions used their own protocols to collect whole blood in K2EDTA tubes. For TCRbeta analysis, collaborator samples were shipped as frozen whole blood, as isolated PBMCs, or as DNA extracted from either sample type. This sequence originates from a human donor in a cohort sampled during active COVID-19. The chain joins TRBV11-2 to TRBJ2-2; TRBD1 could be the D gene, as 7 bases match. Sequencing used peripheral blood. The CDR3 sequence is CASSFRGESGELFF. In nucleotide form, the sequence is TGTGCCAGCAGCTTCAGGGGGGAGTCCGGGGAGCTGTTTTTT.